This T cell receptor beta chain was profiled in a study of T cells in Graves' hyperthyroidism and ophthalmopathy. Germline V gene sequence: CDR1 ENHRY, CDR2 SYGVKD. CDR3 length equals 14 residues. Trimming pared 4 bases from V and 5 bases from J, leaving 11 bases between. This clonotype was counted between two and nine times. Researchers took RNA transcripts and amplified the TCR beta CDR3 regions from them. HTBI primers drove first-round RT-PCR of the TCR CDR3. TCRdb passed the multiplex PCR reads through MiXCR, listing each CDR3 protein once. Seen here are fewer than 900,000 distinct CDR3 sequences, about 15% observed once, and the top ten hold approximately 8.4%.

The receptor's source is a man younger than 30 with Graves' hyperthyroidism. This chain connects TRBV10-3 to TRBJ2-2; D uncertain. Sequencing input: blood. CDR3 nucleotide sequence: TGTGCCATCAGTGCTGGGATGGGTACCGGGGAGCTGTTTTTT. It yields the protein CAISAGMGTGELFF.